The 25 T cell receptor beta chains listed next were all sequenced from one sample in a study of blood T cell repertoires in COVID-19 (dated by TCRdb to 2020 to 2022). Libraries came from the immunoSEQ multiplex PCR assay. TCRdb re-hosts the immuneACCESS table, in-frame sequences only. Its copies lack some clones; in the studies checked, an unresolved V gene accounts for under half of them, and the cause for the rest is not known. The table for this sample lists around 250,000 clones; over 75% of them were counted only once. Around 15% of the sample goes to the ten largest clones. The sequenced sample consisted of PBMCs or T cells enriched from blood (not recorded which). The receptors stem from a man aged 18 to 29 who had recovered from COVID-19.

The chain links TRBV5-4 to TRBJ2-7, with TRBD1 matching over 7 bases. Per germline, CDR1 SGHNT and CDR2 YYREEE (reference sequence). CDR3 length: 15 residues. Losses at the gene ends were 3 bases for V and 2 bases for J; bases not matched to a gene: 8. The CDR3: CASSSEGARTYEQYF. The CDR3 DNA sequence: TGTGCCAGCAGCTCCGAGGGGGCCCGTACCTACGAGCAGTACTTC.

V usage is TRBV11-2 and J usage is TRBJ1-2; 7 positions agree with TRBD1. Per germline, CDR1 SGHAT and CDR2 FQNNGV. After removal of 1 base from V and 4 bases from J, the junction contained 9 bases not matched to a gene. The length of the CDR3 is 16 residues. CDR3 residues: CASSLGVGNRGYGYTF. The CDR3 DNA reads as TGTGCCAGCAGCTTAGGGGTAGGCAACAGGGGCTATGGCTACACCTTC.

This rearrangement joins TRBV15 to TRBJ2-7; 8 positions match TRBD2. Germline CDR1 is LNHNV and CDR2 is YYDKDF (reference sequence). The V segment lost 0 bases and the J segment 3 bases; nucleotides outside the gene matches: 4. This CDR3 region has 15 residues. CDR3 sequence (DNA): TGTGCCACCAGCAGAGAGGTAGCGGGAAGCTACGAGCAGTACTTC. Its protein product is CATSREVAGSYEQYF. The full variable domain, rest sourced from reference TRBV15 and TRBJ2-7, is DAMVIQNPRYQVTQFGKPVTLSCSQTLNHNVMYWYQQKSSQAPKLLFHYYDKDFNNEADTPDNFQSRRPNTSFCFLDIRSPGLGDTAMYLCATSREVAGSYEQYFGPGTRLTVT.

This chain joins TRBV2 and TRBJ2-2; D perhaps matches TRBD1 (6 bases). CDR3 length: 18 amino acids. The V end lost 6 bases, the J end lost 0 bases, and 20 bases lay between the germline ends. Germline V CDR1 and CDR2: SNHLY, FYNNEI. CDR3 amino acids: CASSPRGDKLANTGELFF. CDR3 DNA: TGTGCCAGCAGCCCCCGAGGGGACAAACTAGCGAACACCGGGGAGCTGTTTTTT.

The chain links TRBV28 to TRBJ1-2; 8 bases fit TRBD1. The germline CDR1 and CDR2 sequences are MDHEN and SYDVKM. Trimming removed 7 bases from V and 4 bases from J; junction bases left unmatched: 11. The CDR3 length is 15 residues. The CDR3 sequence is CASTPWAGGSYGYTF. The CDR3 nucleotides read TGTGCCAGCACCCCATGGGCAGGGGGCAGCTATGGCTACACCTTC.

The CDR3 coding sequence is TGTGCCATCAGCGGACAGGGTGGATGGAATTCACCCCTCCACTTT. Translation: CAISGQGGWNSPLHF. The chain couples TRBV10-3 to TRBJ1-6, with 8 bases aligning to TRBD1. CDR3 length: 15 residues. After removal of 6 bases from V and 7 bases from J, the junction contained 8 bases not matched to a gene. Germline-derived CDR1 and CDR2 are ENHRY and SYGVKD.

This chain connects TRBV6-5 to TRBJ1-6; a possible D gene is TRBD1 (6 bases). This CDR3 contains 16 residues. Germline V gene data show CDR1 as MNHEY and CDR2 as SVGAGI. Trimming removed 2 bases from V and 3 bases from J, with 11 bases in between. CDR3 in DNA: TGTGCCAGCAGTTACACGGACAGTCTCTATAATTCACCCCTCCACTTT. Its protein is CASSYTDSLYNSPLHF.

The chain employs TRBV30 and TRBJ1-5, with TRBD1 as a possible D gene (6 bases). The CDR3 totals 14 residues. Germline V gives CDR1 GTSNPN, CDR2 SVGIG (reference sequence). Trimming took off 2 bases at V and 5 bases at J, with 13 bases between the two ends. The chain's CDR3 is CAWSKGQGHQPQHF. CDR3 coding DNA: TGTGCCTGGAGTAAAGGGCAGGGGCATCAGCCCCAGCATTTT.

The chain is built from TRBV10-1 and TRBJ2-7; the match to TRBD2 covers 9 bases. The CDR3 consists of 19 residues. CDR1 WNHNN and CDR2 SYGVQD come from the germline V gene (reference sequence). J lost 4 bases, V lost 7 bases, and 23 bases had no gene match. CDR3 region: CASTLLSPSGTPHSYEQYF. CDR3 sequence (DNA): TGCGCCAGCACCCTCTTATCTCCTAGCGGGACGCCTCACTCATACGAGCAGTACTTC.

V usage is TRBV7-9 and J usage is TRBJ2-7; TRBD2 is a possible D gene (6 bases). Trimming left V 0 bases short and J 9 bases short, with 9 bases between. The CDR3 runs 12 residues. Germline V gives CDR1 SEHNR, CDR2 FQNEAQ (reference sequence). CDR3 sequence: CASSLALGGQYF. In nucleotides, the CDR3 is TGTGCCAGCAGCTTAGCCCTCGGGGGGCAGTACTTC.

The chain links TRBV2 to TRBJ1-1; 8 nucleotides line up with TRBD1. The CDR3 totals 13 residues. The germline CDR1 and CDR2 sequences are SNHLY and FYNNEI. The V segment lost 2 bases and the J segment 7 bases; nucleotides outside the gene matches: 3. The CDR3, as DNA: TGTGCCAGCAGTGAACGACAGGGGTTTGAAGCTTTCTTT. Translation gives CASSERQGFEAFF.

The gene calls are TRBV28 and TRBJ1-2; a weak D match, TRBD1 (6 bases). Germline assignment: CDR1 MDHEN and CDR2 SYDVKM. V dropped 2 bases and J dropped 8 bases, with 15 bases sitting between them. The CDR3 spans 14 residues. The CDR3 nucleotides are TGTGCCAGCAGTTTAGTAACCGGGGGGCACGGCTACACCTTC. The encoded protein is CASSLVTGGHGYTF.

This chain uses TRBV5-1 with TRBJ2-7, with 7 positions matching TRBD2. CDR3 length: 15 amino acids. CDR1 is SGHRS and CDR2 is YFSETQ in the germline V gene. J was trimmed by 4 bases and V by 3 bases; bases with no gene match: 10. CDR3 sequence reads: CASSSVAGVEYEQYF. For the CDR3, the DNA is TGCGCCAGCAGCTCCGTGGCGGGGGTTGAATACGAGCAGTACTTC.

The chain has TRBV7-2 and TRBJ2-2; 10 bases align to TRBD2. CDR3 length: 16 amino acids. Germline V gene data show CDR1 as SGHTA and CDR2 as FQGNSA. J gave up 4 bases and V 5 bases, and 7 bases lay outside the gene matches. CDR3 nucleotide sequence: TGTGCCAGCAGCAGAAGCGGGAGGGCCCCCACCGGGGAGCTGTTTTTT. Amino acid sequence: CASSRSGRAPTGELFF.

The chain joins TRBV10-3 to TRBJ2-3, with 7 bases aligning to TRBD1. The CDR3 is made up of 16 amino acids. V dropped 2 bases and J dropped 4; count of bases not matched to a gene: 9. Germline V gene data show CDR1 as ENHRY and CDR2 as SYGVKD. The CDR3 DNA reads as TGTGCCATCAGTGAGCCTGCCAGACAGGGTCCAGATACGCAGTATTTT. As protein: CAISEPARQGPDTQYF.

The chain has TRBV5-1 and TRBJ1-5; D is uncertain. V was clipped by 4 bases and J by 0 bases, with 11 bases between them. The CDR3 covers 15 residues. CDR1 SGHRS and CDR2 YFSETQ come from the germline V gene. CDR3 DNA sequence: TGCGCCAGCAGCCTAGCGGGGTATAGCAATCAGCCCCAGCATTTT. Its translation: CASSLAGYSNQPQHF.

The rearrangement uses TRBV7-6 and TRBJ2-7; tentative D call: TRBD2 (5 bases). The CDR3 has 14 residues. The ends were cut back, 4 bases at V and 3 bases at J, with 13 bases in the middle. Germline assignment: CDR1 SGHVS and CDR2 FNYEAQ. The CDR3 coding sequence is TGTGCCAGCAGCTCCGAGGGAATTCTCTACGAGCAGTACTTC. Its translation is CASSSEGILYEQYF.

The V gene is TRBV30, the J gene TRBJ1-1, with D maybe TRBD1 (5 bases). The germline V gene has CDR1 GTSNPN and CDR2 SVGIG (reference sequence). Trimming removed 4 bases from V and 1 base from J, with 13 bases in between. The CDR3 length is 14 residues. The CDR3 loop reads CAWTKGMRNTEAFF. The CDR3 coding sequence is TGTGCCTGGACCAAGGGGATGAGGAACACTGAAGCTTTCTTT.

The genes are TRBV6-5 and TRBJ1-2, with D perhaps matching TRBD1 (6 bases). Germline loops: CDR1 MNHEY, CDR2 SVGAGI. This CDR3 has 13 residues. V was pared by 3 bases and J by 12 bases, with 17 bases between. The CDR3 DNA reads as TGTGCCAGCAGTTATCCGTCGGGCCAGGGGAACACCTTC. Translation gives CASSYPSGQGNTF.

The gene calls are TRBV7-9 and TRBJ1-5; D gene unclear. Germline V gene sequence: CDR1 SEHNR, CDR2 FQNEAQ (reference sequence). The CDR3 sequence is 14 residues long. V gave up 4 bases and J gave up 4 bases, with 11 bases separating them. The CDR3 DNA reads as TGTGCCAGCAGCTCCGGAGTCGCGAATCAGCCCCAGCATTTT. Translated, it gives CASSSGVANQPQHF.

The chain uses TRBV25-1 and TRBJ1-1; 7 bases align to TRBD1. The length of the CDR3 is 15 residues. The V and J ends lost 6 bases and 4 bases, in that order; junction bases with no gene match: 11. CDR1 MGHDK and CDR2 SYGVNS come from the germline V gene. The CDR3 nucleotides are TGTGCCAGCAGACCCCTCAGGGGGTCGGGCACTGAAGCTTTCTTT. It yields the protein CASRPLRGSGTEAFF. The entire variable domain, with the rest obtained from reference TRBV25-1 and TRBJ1-1, is as follows: EADIYQTPRYLVIGTGKKITLECSQTMGHDKMYWYQQDPGMELHLIHYSYGVNSTEKGDLSSESTVSRIRTEHFPLTLESARPSHTSQYLCASRPLRGSGTEAFFGQGTRLTVV.

The rearrangement links TRBV6-1 to TRBJ2-7; the match to TRBD2 covers 10 bases. J lost 0 bases, V lost 2 bases, and 4 bases had no gene match. Germline CDR1 and CDR2: MNHNS and SASEGT. CDR3 length: 16 amino acids. The CDR3 DNA reads TGTGCCAGCAGTGAATCCCTAGCGGGAGCCTCCTACGAGCAGTACTTC. It encodes CASSESLAGASYEQYF.

The V gene is TRBV19, the J gene TRBJ2-7; 8 positions agree with TRBD1. Germline V gives CDR1 LNHDA, CDR2 SQIVND (reference sequence). The CDR3 totals 13 residues. With 4 bases clipped from V and 5 bases from J, the junction kept 4 bases outside the gene matches. The CDR3 protein is CASSRGQGHEQYF. The CDR3 coding sequence is TGTGCCAGTAGTAGAGGACAGGGCCACGAGCAGTACTTC.

This clone was picked up a small number of times. The V gene is TRBV4-1, the J gene TRBJ1-5; TRBD1 aligns across 8 bases. Germline V gene data show CDR1 as MGHRA and CDR2 as YSYEKL. V was pared by 2 bases and J by 3 bases, with 3 bases of the junction left unmatched. This CDR3 contains 15 residues. The CDR3 loop is CASSQPQGDNQPQHF. Here the CDR3 DNA reads TGCGCCAGCAGCCAACCACAGGGGGACAATCAGCCCCAGCATTTT.

This chain connects TRBV19 to TRBJ1-3; D might be TRBD1 (6 bases). The CDR3 runs to 16 residues. Germline V gene lookup returns CDR1 LNHDA and CDR2 SQIVND (reference sequence). V lost 2 bases and J lost 0, with 11 bases in between. The CDR3: CASSIMLTGSGNTIYF. CDR3 coding DNA: TGTGCCAGTAGTATAATGCTGACAGGCTCTGGAAACACCATATATTTT.